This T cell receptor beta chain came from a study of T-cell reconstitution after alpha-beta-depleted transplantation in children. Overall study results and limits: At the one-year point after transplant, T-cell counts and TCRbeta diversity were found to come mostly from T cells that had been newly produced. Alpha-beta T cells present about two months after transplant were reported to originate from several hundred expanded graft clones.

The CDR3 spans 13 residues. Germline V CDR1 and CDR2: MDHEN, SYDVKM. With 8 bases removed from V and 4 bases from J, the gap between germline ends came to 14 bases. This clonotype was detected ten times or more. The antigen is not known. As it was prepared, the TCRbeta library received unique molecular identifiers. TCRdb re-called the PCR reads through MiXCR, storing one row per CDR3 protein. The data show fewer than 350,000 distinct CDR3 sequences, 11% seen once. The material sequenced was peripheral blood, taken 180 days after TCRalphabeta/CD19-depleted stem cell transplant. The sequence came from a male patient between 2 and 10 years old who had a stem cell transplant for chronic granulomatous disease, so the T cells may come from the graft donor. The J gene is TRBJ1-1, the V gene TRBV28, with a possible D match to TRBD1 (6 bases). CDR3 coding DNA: TGTGCCAGCCTCAGAGGGGGGGGCACTGAAGCTTTCTTT. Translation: CASLRGGGTEAFF.